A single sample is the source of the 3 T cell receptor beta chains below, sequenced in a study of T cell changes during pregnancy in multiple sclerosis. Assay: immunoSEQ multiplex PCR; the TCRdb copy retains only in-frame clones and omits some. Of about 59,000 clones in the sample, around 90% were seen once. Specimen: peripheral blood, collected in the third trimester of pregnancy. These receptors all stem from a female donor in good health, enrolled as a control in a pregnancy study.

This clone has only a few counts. CDR3 residues: CASSPHRGGWTEAFF. For the CDR3, the DNA is TGTGCCAGCAGTCCCCACAGGGGGGGTTGGACTGAAGCTTTCTTT. The V call is TRBV27, the J call TRBJ1-1, with TRBD1 matching 8 bases. The CDR3 spans 15 residues. Unmatched junction bases numbered 10, after V lost 5 bases and J lost 5 bases. Germline V CDR1 and CDR2: MNHEY, SMNVEV (reference sequence).

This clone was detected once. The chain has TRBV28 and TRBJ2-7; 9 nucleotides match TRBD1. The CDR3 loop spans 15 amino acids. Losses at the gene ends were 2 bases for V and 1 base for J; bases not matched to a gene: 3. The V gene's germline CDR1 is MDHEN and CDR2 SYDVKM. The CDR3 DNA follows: TGTGCCAGCAGTTTAGGTGGGACAGGGTCCTACGAGCAGTACTTC. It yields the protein CASSLGGTGSYEQYF.

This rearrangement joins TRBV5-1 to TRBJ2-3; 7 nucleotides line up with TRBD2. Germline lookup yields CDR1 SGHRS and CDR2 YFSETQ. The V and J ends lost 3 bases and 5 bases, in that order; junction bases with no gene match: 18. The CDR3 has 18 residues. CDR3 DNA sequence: TGCGCCAGCAGCTCCTGGGCGGGGGTTCTAGACGGGGGAGATACGCAGTATTTT. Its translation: CASSSWAGVLDGGDTQYF. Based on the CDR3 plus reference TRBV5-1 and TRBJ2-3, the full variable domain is KAGVTQTPRYLIKTRGQQVTLSCSPISGHRSVSWYQQTPGQGLQFLFEYFSETQRNKGNFPGRFSGRQFSNSRSEMNVSTLELGDSALYLCASSSWAGVLDGGDTQYFGPGTRLTVL.